These T cell receptor beta chains were read from a single sample in a study of cytomegalovirus exposure and HLA in healthy donors. Method: immunoSEQ multiplex PCR; TCRdb's copy keeps in-frame clones and lacks some. This table has some 130,000 clones, about 71% appearing once. Sequencing was carried out using PBMCs. The receptors come from a woman aged 60-75 years in good health and CMV-seropositive. Each CDR3 is given with its conserved first and last residue. Fields, in order: D gene, J gene, clone size, V gene, CDR3 protein, CDR3 DNA. A D gene is named only where the DNA matches it firmly. Clone size is stated in some rows and not others, as once, few, many or a class when expanded.

-	TRBJ2-1	-	TRBV5-1	CASSLDRTEYNEQFF	TGCGCCAGCAGCTTAGACAGGACTGAATACAATGAGCAGTTCTTC
TRBD1	TRBJ2-5	-	TRBV27	CASSSGQGVETQYF	TGTGCCAGCAGTTCCGGACAGGGGGTAGAGACCCAGTACTTC
-	TRBJ1-1	-	TRBV2	CASTVTVVNTEAFF	TGTGCCAGCACGGTGACAGTCGTGAACACTGAAGCTTTCTTT
TRBD1	TRBJ2-3	-	TRBV5-6	CASSWDRGTDTQYF	TGTGCCAGCAGCTGGGACAGGGGGACAGATACGCAGTATTTT
TRBD1	TRBJ1-1	-	TRBV11-2	CASSPRQGGNTEAFF	TGTGCCAGCAGCCCCCGACAGGGAGGGAACACTGAAGCTTTCTTT
-	TRBJ1-4	few	TRBV2	CASSGAFNEKLFF	TGTGCCAGCAGTGGGGCCTTCAATGAAAAACTGTTTTTT
-	TRBJ1-5	-	TRBV19	CASSMTNRVGQPQHF	TGTGCCAGTAGTATGACCAACAGGGTCGGCCAGCCCCAGCATTTT
-	TRBJ1-5	-	TRBV7-9	CASSLAGAQPQHF	TGTGCCAGCAGCTTAGCGGGAGCTCAGCCCCAGCATTTT
TRBD2	TRBJ2-7	few	TRBV10-3	CAISDSASGRARRNEQYF	TGTGCCATCAGTGATTCCGCTAGCGGGAGGGCCCGGAGGAACGAGCAGTACTTC
-	TRBJ2-7	once	TRBV5-6	CASSPPGQLYEQYF	TGTGCCAGCAGCCCCCCGGGACAACTATACGAGCAGTACTTC
TRBD2	TRBJ2-3	once	TRBV28	CASVAGGTDTQYF	TGTGCCAGCGTAGCGGGGGGCACAGATACGCAGTATTTT
TRBD1	TRBJ1-2	-	TRBV2	CASSAQDRAGYTF	TGTGCCAGCAGTGCCCAGGACAGGGCTGGCTACACCTTC
-	TRBJ2-7	few	TRBV19	CASSRGREQYF	TGTGCCAGTAGCAGAGGCCGCGAGCAGTACTTC
TRBD2	TRBJ2-1	few	TRBV27	CASSLKLADEQFF	TGTGCCAGCAGTTTAAAACTAGCGGATGAGCAGTTCTTC
-	TRBJ2-5	-	TRBV5-8	CASSLGSGRQETQYF	TGTGCCAGCAGCTTGGGAAGTGGGAGGCAGGAGACCCAGTACTTC
-	TRBJ2-7	-	TRBV5-1	CASSLAPGTPERVYEQYF	TGCGCCAGCAGCTTGGCTCCCGGGACTCCTGAGAGAGTGTACGAGCAGTACTTC
TRBD1	TRBJ1-3	-	TRBV29-1	CSVIPGGGNTIYF	TGCAGCGTTATTCCAGGGGGTGGAAACACCATATATTTT
-	TRBJ2-7	-	TRBV5-1	CASRTDHTTVQYF	TGCGCCAGCCGGACAGACCATACTACGGTGCAGTACTTC
TRBD1	TRBJ1-2	-	TRBV2	CASSGGTGGVSYGYTF	TGTGCCAGCAGTGGCGGGACAGGGGGCGTTAGCTATGGCTACACCTTC
TRBD1	TRBJ2-7	once	TRBV19	CASTSTRQGSYEQYF	TGTGCCAGTACCTCAACCCGACAGGGTAGCTACGAGCAGTACTTC
-	TRBJ1-1	-	TRBV9	CASNRGGVGEAFF	TGTGCCAGCAATAGAGGAGGGGTTGGAGAAGCTTTCTTT
-	TRBJ2-2	-	TRBV25-1	CASSQTGRTGELFF	TGTGCCAGCAGTCAGACAGGGAGGACCGGGGAGCTGTTTTTT
TRBD1	TRBJ2-7	once	TRBV5-1	CASSYGTDSYEQYF	TGCGCCAGCAGCTACGGGACAGACTCCTACGAGCAGTACTTC
-	TRBJ2-5	-	TRBV5-4	CASSPSGGQETQYF	TGTGCCAGCAGCCCCTCCGGGGGCCAAGAGACCCAGTACTTC
-	TRBJ2-7	-	TRBV6-5	CASSQGSSYEQYF	TGTGCCAGCAGCCAGGGGAGCTCCTACGAGCAGTACTTC
-	TRBJ1-3	-	TRBV5-8	CASSGTSMGRPRNTIYF	TGTGCCAGCAGCGGCACTTCGATGGGCCGCCCCAGAAACACCATATATTTT
TRBD2	TRBJ2-1	-	TRBV6-4	CASSETSGRGNEQFF	TGTGCCAGCAGTGAAACTAGCGGGAGAGGTAATGAGCAGTTCTTC
-	TRBJ1-1	-	TRBV5-8	CASSTARENTEAFF	TGTGCCAGCAGCACCGCCAGGGAGAACACTGAAGCTTTCTTT
-	TRBJ1-5	-	TRBV30	CAWRGQGGNQPQHF	TGTGCCTGGAGAGGTCAGGGCGGCAATCAGCCCCAGCATTTT
TRBD2	TRBJ2-3	-	TRBV6-5	CASSSMPGGMDTQYF	TGTGCCAGCAGCTCGATGCCGGGAGGAATGGATACGCAGTATTTT
-	TRBJ1-5	-	TRBV21-1	CASSNEGCNQPQHF	TGTGCCAGCAGCAATGAGGGTTGCAATCAGCCCCAGCATTTT
-	TRBJ2-1	-	TRBV7-9	CASIEGSANEQFF	TGTGCCAGCATAGAAGGGAGTGCCAATGAGCAGTTCTTC
-	TRBJ1-1	-	TRBV5-1	CASSLPGTEAFF	TGCGCCAGCAGCTTACCAGGCACTGAAGCTTTCTTT
-	TRBJ1-5	-	TRBV2	CASSARFAIGDQPQHF	TGTGCCAGCAGTGCTCGGTTCGCGATCGGAGATCAGCCCCAGCATTTT
-	TRBJ1-1	once	TRBV7-9	CASSPPGETEAFF	TGTGCCAGCAGCCCCCCAGGGGAGACTGAAGCTTTCTTT
-	TRBJ1-1	-	TRBV5-1	CASSLDGAPNTEAFF	TGCGCCAGCAGCTTGGATGGGGCCCCGAACACTGAAGCTTTCTTT
-	TRBJ1-1	-	TRBV10-1	CASSGLPNTEAFF	TGCGCCAGCAGTGGACTGCCGAACACTGAAGCTTTCTTT
TRBD2	TRBJ2-1	-	TRBV7-9	CASSPSGGAAMNEQFF	TGTGCCAGCAGCCCCTCGGGGGGGGCGGCAATGAATGAGCAGTTCTTC
TRBD2	TRBJ2-1	few	TRBV7-9	CASSLRLAGSREQFF	TGTGCCAGCAGCTTAAGGCTAGCGGGATCGAGGGAGCAGTTCTTC
TRBD2	TRBJ2-5	-	TRBV5-1	CASSLAGLQETQYF	TGCGCCAGCAGCCTAGCGGGACTACAAGAGACCCAGTACTTC
TRBD2	TRBJ2-1	few	TRBV6-6	CASSHTAGGNNEQFF	TGTGCCAGCAGTCACACAGCGGGAGGCAACAATGAGCAGTTCTTC
-	TRBJ1-5	-	TRBV19	CASSIESGRPAEPQHF	TGTGCCAGTAGTATAGAATCAGGGAGGCCCGCCGAGCCCCAGCATTTT
-	TRBJ2-7	once	TRBV5-1	CASSLDGIAYF	TGCGCCAGCAGCTTGGACGGTATTGCGTACTTC
TRBD2	TRBJ2-1	-	TRBV29-1	CSVQKGRETYNEQFF	TGCAGCGTGCAAAAGGGGCGGGAGACTTACAATGAGCAGTTCTTC
TRBD2	TRBJ2-7	-	TRBV6-5	CASSRTSGYEQYF	TGTGCCAGCAGTAGGACTAGCGGTTACGAGCAGTACTTC
TRBD2	TRBJ2-1	-	TRBV6-1	CASYAGGPSYNEQFF	TGTGCCAGCTATGCGGGAGGCCCCTCCTACAATGAGCAGTTCTTC